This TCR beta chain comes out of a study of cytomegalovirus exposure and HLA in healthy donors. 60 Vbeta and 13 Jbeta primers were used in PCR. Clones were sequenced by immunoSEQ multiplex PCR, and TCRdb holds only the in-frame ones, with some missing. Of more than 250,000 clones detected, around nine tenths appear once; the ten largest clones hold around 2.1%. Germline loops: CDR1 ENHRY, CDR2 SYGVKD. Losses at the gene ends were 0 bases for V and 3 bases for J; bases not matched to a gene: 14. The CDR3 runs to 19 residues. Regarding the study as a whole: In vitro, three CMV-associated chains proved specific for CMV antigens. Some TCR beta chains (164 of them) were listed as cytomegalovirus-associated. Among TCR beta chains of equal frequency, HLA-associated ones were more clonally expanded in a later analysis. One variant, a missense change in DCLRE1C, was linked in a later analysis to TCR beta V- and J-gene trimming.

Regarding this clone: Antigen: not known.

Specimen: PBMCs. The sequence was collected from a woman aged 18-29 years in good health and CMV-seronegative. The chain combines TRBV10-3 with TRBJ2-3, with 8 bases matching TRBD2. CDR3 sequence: CAISESLAGALGSTDTQYF. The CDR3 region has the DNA TGTGCCATCAGTGAGTCGCTAGCGGGCGCCTTGGGTTCAACAGATACGCAGTATTTT.